The 7 T cell receptor beta chains below all came from one sample that was sequenced in a study of blood T cell repertoires in COVID-19. Assay used: immunoSEQ multiplex PCR; TCRdb lists only in-frame clones, some missing. Counted here are about 210,000 clones, approximately 84% occurring once; the ten biggest clones make up about 8%. The source material was peripheral blood. Source of these receptors: a woman between 45 and 65 years old with active or convalescent COVID-19.

The V call is TRBV9, the J call TRBJ1-4, with unresolved D. The V gene's germline CDR1 is SGDLS and CDR2 YYNGEE. The CDR3 has 14 amino acids. V lost 0 bases to trimming and J lost 5 bases, with 8 bases between them. CDR3 residues: CASSVARENEKLFF. Here the CDR3 DNA reads TGTGCCAGCAGCGTAGCCCGGGAGAATGAAAAACTGTTTTTT. Complete variable domain (other parts from reference TRBV9 and TRBJ1-4): DSGVTQTPKHLITATGQRVTLRCSPRSGDLSVYWYQQSLDQGLQFLIQYYNGEERAKGNILERFSAQQFPDLHSELNLSSLELGDSALYFCASSVARENEKLFFGSGTQLSVL.

This chain connects TRBV29-1 to TRBJ2-1, with 8 bases lining up with TRBD2. J lost 6 bases, V lost 4 bases, and 5 bases had no gene match. The CDR3 extends over 13 amino acids. Germline V gives CDR1 SQVTM, CDR2 ANQGSEA. The CDR3 here is CSVGSGGANEQFF. CDR3 in DNA: TGCAGCGTTGGCTCCGGGGGGGCCAATGAGCAGTTCTTC.

The genes are TRBV19 and TRBJ1-2, with D unresolved. Trimming cost V 1 base and J 2 bases, with 17 bases left between them. The V gene's germline CDR1 is LNHDA and CDR2 SQIVND (reference sequence). The CDR3 extends over 17 amino acids. The CDR3 DNA is TGTGCCAGTAGTATAGTCGGTTCCGGGGTTCCCAACTATGGCTACACCTTC. As protein: CASSIVGSGVPNYGYTF.

The count of this clone is one. The gene calls are TRBV9 and TRBJ2-1; a possible D gene is TRBD1 (6 bases). CDR3 length: 15 amino acids. The germline gives CDR1 SGDLS, CDR2 YYNGEE. The V end was cut by 3 bases, the J end by 10 bases, with 20 bases between. The CDR3: CASSALWDTQGEQFF. CDR3 in DNA: TGTGCCAGCAGCGCATTGTGGGACACGCAAGGGGAGCAGTTCTTC.

The chain combines TRBV5-1 with TRBJ1-1; 7 bases are shared with TRBD1. The trim removed 0 bases at V and 5 bases at J, leaving 13 bases unmatched. There are 17 residues in the CDR3. Germline CDR1 SGHRS, CDR2 YFSETQ. The CDR3 nucleotides are TGCGCCAGCAGCTTGGGTCTGGGTCCGCAGGGGGTAACTGAAGCTTTCTTT. Residues: CASSLGLGPQGVTEAFF. Based on the CDR3 plus reference TRBV5-1 and TRBJ1-1, the full variable domain is KAGVTQTPRYLIKTRGQQVTLSCSPISGHRSVSWYQQTPGQGLQFLFEYFSETQRNKGNFPGRFSGRQFSNSRSEMNVSTLELGDSALYLCASSLGLGPQGVTEAFFGQGTRLTVV.

The V gene is TRBV5-4, the J gene TRBJ2-1; 8 nucleotides line up with TRBD2. Germline V CDR1 and CDR2: SGHNT, YYREEE (reference sequence). The CDR3 totals 16 residues. V was pared by 7 bases and J by 1 base, with 10 bases of the junction left unmatched. The CDR3 reads CASRLGAGESYNEQFF. The DNA of the CDR3 is TGTGCCAGCCGCCTAGGAGCGGGAGAGTCCTACAATGAGCAGTTCTTC. The whole variable domain, remainder taken from reference TRBV5-4 and TRBJ2-1, is ETGVTQSPTHLIKTRGQQVTLRCSSQSGHNTVSWYQQALGQGPQFIFQYYREEENGRGNFPPRFSGLQFPNYSSELNVNALELDDSALYLCASRLGAGESYNEQFFGPGTRLTVL.

V and J are TRBV18 and TRBJ1-1; 8 nucleotides match TRBD1. This CDR3 region has 14 residues. Trimming at V came to 7 bases and at J to 3 bases, leaving 7 bases not matched to a gene. Germline CDR1 is KGHSH and CDR2 is LQKENI. The CDR3 DNA is TGTGCCAGCTGTAACAAACAGGGGGACACTGAAGCTTTCTTT. It is translated as CASCNKQGDTEAFF.